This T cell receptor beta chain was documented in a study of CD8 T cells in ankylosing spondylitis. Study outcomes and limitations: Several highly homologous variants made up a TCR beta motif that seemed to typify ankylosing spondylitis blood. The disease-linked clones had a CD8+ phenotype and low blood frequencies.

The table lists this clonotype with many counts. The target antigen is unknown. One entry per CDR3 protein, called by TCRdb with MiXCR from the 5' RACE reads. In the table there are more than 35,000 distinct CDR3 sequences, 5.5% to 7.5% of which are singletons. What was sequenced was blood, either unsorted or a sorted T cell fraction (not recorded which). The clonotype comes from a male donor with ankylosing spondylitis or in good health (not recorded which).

The CDR3 DNA reads as TGTGCCACCAGTGATTTGTTGAGCACAGATACGCAGTATTTT. It encodes CATSDLLSTDTQYF. The chain carries TRBV24-1 and TRBJ2-3; D not certain. The CDR3 loop spans 14 amino acids. V lost 0 bases to trimming and J lost 0 bases, with 3 bases between them. Germline CDR1 reads KGHDR; CDR2 reads SFDVKD.